This T cell receptor (beta chain) emerged from a study of blood T cells in healthy people across ages (dated by TCRdb to between 2015 and 2016). In the study overall: Template switching captured roughly one uniquely barcoded TCR beta cDNA molecule per two T cells in model experiments. The study measured age-related changes in TCR beta repertoire diversity using deep sequencing normalized with unique cDNA molecular identifiers. The donors were divided into four age groups: young (average 16 years), middle-aged (approximately 42), aged (around 59) and long-lived (about 80). To avoid experimental bias, donors of different ages were randomly spread across the sequencing lanes. For two donors (one aged 18 to 29 and one aged 80 or older), the study analyzed two additional independent replicas of 1 million unique cDNA reads from the same blood draw. Broad study findings and their caveats: Because the CMV infection status of the donors was unknown, age-related changes in expanded clonotypes may potentially have been confounded. Observed TCR beta diversity per million T cells fell roughly linearly with age, and a significant reduction was already apparent by age roughly 40. Since profiling was done on bulk unsorted PBMCs, naive and antigen-experienced compartments could not be conclusively compared. The percentage of naive T cells measured by flow cytometry correlated strongly with observed TCR beta diversity. Compared with the aged group, the long-lived group had more naive CD4+ T cells, fewer expanded clones and increased TCR diversity, suggesting age selection. Estimates of total diversity based on one million sequenced T cells were regarded as lower bounds and as underestimates.

Donors were about 36 systemically healthy Caucasian individuals from Russia aged 6 to 90 years. Each donor gave about 9.7 milliliters of peripheral blood, drawn into EDTA-treated Vacutainer tubes. Ficoll-Paque density-gradient centrifugation was used to isolate PBMCs, with at least 6 million obtained per sample. Trizol reagent was used to extract total RNA from the PBMCs, yielding at least 5.5 micrograms per sample. The percentages of naive CD45RAhigh/CD27high T cells were determined by flow cytometry on a PBMC aliquot from every donor. Points on this clonotype: No cognate antigen has been identified for it. The sample holds no much larger clone one base away, and base qualities are not on file.

Library preparation was by 5' RACE. The listed sequencing device is Illumina HiSeq 2500. The second PCR ran for about 7 to 11 cycles and used a J-beta primer mix along with a sample-barcoded 5' primer. Each TCR beta cDNA molecule received a unique molecular identifier from a template-switch 5' adaptor carrying 12 random nucleotides. Each sample yielded at least 3 million CDR3-containing paired-end reads. The Mint cDNA synthesis kit, primed by a TRBC-specific oligonucleotide, was used to synthesize first-strand cDNA from all RNA. After uracil-DNA glycosylase treatment, a first 18-cycle PCR used universal primers M1SS and BC2_uni_R on all cDNA. Processing in the source paper ran as follows. Each sample was normalized by randomly selecting 1 million high-quality reads, each carrying a distinct molecular identifier. Reads sharing molecular identifiers were discarded rather than binned into consensus sequences. MiTCR, with a Q25 quality threshold and the strictest error-elimination algorithm, was used for CDR3 identification, clonotype clustering and error correction. A nonparametric unseen species model using Euler transformation provided a lower-bound estimate of total TCR beta diversity. TCRdb trimmed the raw reads at Q25, called clones with MiXCR and kept productive beta chains. Records with the same CDR3 protein are collapsed into one entry carrying the most frequent genes and DNA. The V and J calls, along with clone size, are taken from TCRdb and not from the paper's own processing. This sample comprises around 650,000 distinct CDR3 sequences, roughly 41% of them detected only once. Around 30% of the sample goes to the ten largest clones.

The clonotype was recovered from a man older than 75 in good health. The source material was blood.

CDR3 protein: CASSRDSVTYEQYF. The DNA reads as follows: TGCGCCAGCAGCCGGGACAGCGTGACCTACGAGCAGTACTTC. The rearranged segments are TRBV4-1 and TRBJ2-7; the junction holds 7 bases that match TRBD1. CDR1 and CDR2 (MGHRA, YSYEKL) derive from the germline V gene. Clipping removes 4 bases from V and 2 bases from J, with 5 as the unmatched junction base count. The CDR3 contains 14 residues, cysteine and phenylalanine counted. Of the read, only the CDR3 DNA is kept; its 42 bases are in frame from base 1.